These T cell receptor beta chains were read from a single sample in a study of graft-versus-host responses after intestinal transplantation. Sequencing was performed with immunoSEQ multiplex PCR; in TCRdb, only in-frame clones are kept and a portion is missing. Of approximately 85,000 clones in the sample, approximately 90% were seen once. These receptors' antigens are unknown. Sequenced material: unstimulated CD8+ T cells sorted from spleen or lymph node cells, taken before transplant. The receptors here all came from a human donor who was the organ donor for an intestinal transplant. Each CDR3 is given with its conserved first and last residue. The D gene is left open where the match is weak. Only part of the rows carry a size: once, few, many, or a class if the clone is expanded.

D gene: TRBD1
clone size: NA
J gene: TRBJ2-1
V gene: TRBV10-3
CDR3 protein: CAISESGGQARNPFNEQFF
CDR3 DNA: TGTGCCATCAGTGAGTCAGGGGGACAGGCTAGAAACCCTTTCAATGAGCAGTTCTTC

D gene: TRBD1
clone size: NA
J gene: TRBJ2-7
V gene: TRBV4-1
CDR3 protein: CASSQGQGEGEQYF
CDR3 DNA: TGCGCCAGCAGCCAAGGACAGGGGGAAGGGGAGCAGTACTTC

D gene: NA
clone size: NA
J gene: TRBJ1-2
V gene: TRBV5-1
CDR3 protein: CASRRGPPDYGYTF
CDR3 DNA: TGCGCCAGCAGACGAGGACCCCCCGACTATGGCTACACCTTC

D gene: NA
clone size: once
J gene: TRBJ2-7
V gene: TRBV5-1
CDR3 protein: CASSSKPRGNEQYF
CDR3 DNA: TGCGCCAGCAGCTCGAAACCAAGGGGGAACGAGCAGTACTTC

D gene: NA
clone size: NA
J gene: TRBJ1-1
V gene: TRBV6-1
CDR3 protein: CASSESGAYTEAFF
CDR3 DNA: TGTGCCAGCAGTGAATCTGGGGCGTACACTGAAGCTTTCTTT

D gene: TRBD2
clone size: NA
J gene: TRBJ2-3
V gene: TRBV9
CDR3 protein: CASSVLSGGYTDTQYF
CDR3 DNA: TGTGCCAGCAGCGTTCTTAGCGGGGGGTACACAGATACGCAGTATTTT

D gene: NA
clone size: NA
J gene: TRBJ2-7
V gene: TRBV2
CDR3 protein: CASSEGYEQYF
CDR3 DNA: TGTGCCAGCAGTGAAGGCTACGAGCAGTACTTC

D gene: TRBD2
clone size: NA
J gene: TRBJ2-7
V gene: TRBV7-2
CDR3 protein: CASSPPPSGLSYEQYF
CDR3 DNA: TGTGCCAGCAGCCCCCCCCCTAGCGGCCTCTCCTACGAGCAGTACTTC

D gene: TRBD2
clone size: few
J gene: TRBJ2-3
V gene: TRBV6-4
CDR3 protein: CASSEGLAGVATQYF
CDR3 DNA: TGTGCCAGCAGTGAGGGACTAGCGGGAGTGGCTACGCAGTATTTT

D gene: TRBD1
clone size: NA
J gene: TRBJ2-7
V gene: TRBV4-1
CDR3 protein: CASSQITGGEQYF
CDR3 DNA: TGCGCCAGCAGCCAGATTACAGGGGGCGAGCAGTACTTC

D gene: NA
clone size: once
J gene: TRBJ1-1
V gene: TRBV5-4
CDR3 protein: CASSSGYTEAFF
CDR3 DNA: TGTGCCAGCAGCTCGGGGTATACTGAGGCTTTCTTT

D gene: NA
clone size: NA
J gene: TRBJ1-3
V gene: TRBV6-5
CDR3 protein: CASTQGSPGNTIYF
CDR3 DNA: TGTGCCAGTACACAGGGATCCCCTGGAAACACCATATATTTT

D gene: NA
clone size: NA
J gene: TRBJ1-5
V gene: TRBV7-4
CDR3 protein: CASSGQGGDQPQHF
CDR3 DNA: TGTGCCAGCAGCGGGCAGGGAGGGGATCAGCCCCAGCATTTT

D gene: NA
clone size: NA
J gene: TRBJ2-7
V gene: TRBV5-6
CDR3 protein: CASSLGQNEQYF
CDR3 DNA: TGTGCCAGCAGCTTGGGACAAAACGAGCAGTACTTC

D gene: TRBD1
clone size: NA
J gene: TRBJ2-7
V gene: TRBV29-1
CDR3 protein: CSVAEPDRAYEQYF
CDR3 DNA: TGCAGCGTTGCCGAGCCCGACAGGGCCTACGAGCAGTACTTC

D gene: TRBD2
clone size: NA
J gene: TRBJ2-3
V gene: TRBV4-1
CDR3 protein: CASSRKGLAMVDTQYF
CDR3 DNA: TGCGCCAGCAGCCGGAAAGGACTAGCCATGGTAGATACGCAGTATTTT

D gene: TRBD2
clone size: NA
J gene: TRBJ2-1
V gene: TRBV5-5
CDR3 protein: CASLGLADNEQFF
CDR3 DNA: TGTGCCAGTTTAGGGCTAGCGGACAATGAGCAGTTCTTC

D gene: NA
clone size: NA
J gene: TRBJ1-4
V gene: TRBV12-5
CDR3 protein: CASGRGPGREKLFF
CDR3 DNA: TGTGCTAGCGGTCGCGGACCGGGACGAGAAAAACTGTTTTTT

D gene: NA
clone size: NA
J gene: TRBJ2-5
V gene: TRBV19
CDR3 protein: CASSIGGETQYF
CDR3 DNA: TGTGCCAGTAGTATAGGGGGAGAGACCCAGTACTTC

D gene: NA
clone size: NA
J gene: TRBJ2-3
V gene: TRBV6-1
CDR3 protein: CASSGYRADTQYF
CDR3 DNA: TGTGCCAGCAGTGGGTACAGGGCAGATACGCAGTATTTT

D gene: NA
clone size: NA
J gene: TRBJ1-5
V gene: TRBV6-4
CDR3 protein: CASSDGENQPQHF
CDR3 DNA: TGTGCCAGCAGTGACGGGGAAAATCAGCCCCAGCATTTT

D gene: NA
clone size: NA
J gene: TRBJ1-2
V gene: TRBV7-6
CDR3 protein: CASSLYGGDGYTF
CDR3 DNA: TGTGCCAGCAGCTTATATGGAGGGGATGGCTACACCTTC

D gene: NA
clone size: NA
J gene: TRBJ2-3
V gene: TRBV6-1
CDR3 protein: CASSDIPGTTDTQYF
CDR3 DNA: TGTGCCAGCAGTGATATACCGGGAACCACAGATACGCAGTATTTT

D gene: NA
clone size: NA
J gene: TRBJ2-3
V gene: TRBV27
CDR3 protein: CASSPGGGSTDTQYF
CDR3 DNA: TGTGCCAGCAGTCCCGGGGGCGGGAGCACAGATACGCAGTATTTT

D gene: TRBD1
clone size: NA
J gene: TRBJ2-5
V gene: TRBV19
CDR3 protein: CASSGQGETQYF
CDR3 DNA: TGTGCCAGTAGCGGACAGGGAGAGACCCAGTACTTC

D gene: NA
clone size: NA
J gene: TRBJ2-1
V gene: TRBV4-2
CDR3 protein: CASSQERGGVYNEQFF
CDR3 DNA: TGTGCCAGCAGCCAAGAACGGGGCGGGGTGTACAATGAGCAGTTCTTC